This T cell receptor beta chain was recorded in a study of HIV-infected patients and healthy controls. Follow-up blood was drawn about 14 weeks, roughly three months, after antiretroviral therapy began. No cell fractionation was done, so the repertoire covers all unsorted peripheral blood T cells. Trimming removed 5 bases at V and 2 bases at J, with 12 bases between. Germline lookup yields CDR1 SQVTM and CDR2 ANQGSEA. The CDR3 runs to 14 residues. Alpha and beta constant-region primers primed reverse transcription of 500 to 550 ng RNA. Using multiplexing indices, alpha and beta chain libraries were generated apart by chain-specific third strand synthesis. One primer pair amplified all rearrangements per chain; each cDNA got molecular barcodes. TCRdb passed the 5' RACE reads through MiXCR, listing each CDR3 protein once. The sample consists of 14,000 or so distinct CDR3 sequences, more than 10% of them appearing once.

This clonotype appeared many times. This sequence was found in an adult with HIV infection. The donor label of this sample is uncertain. This specimen consisted of blood, obtained during antiretroviral therapy. V gene TRBV29-1 combines with J gene TRBJ2-2; D unclear. CDR3 DNA sequence: TGCAGCGTTACCTCAGCAGGAAACACCGGGGAGCTGTTTTTT. Residues: CSVTSAGNTGELFF.